This TCR beta chain was sequenced in a study of cytotoxic CD8 clonotypes in ibrutinib-treated CLL. Study background: Partial responses totalled approximately 24 and complete responses 2; after median about six years, about 14 remained remitted and approximately twelve progressed. There were, on average, approximately 260,000 productive templates and 90,000 to 95,000 productive rearrangements per sample.

The repertoire was sequenced with immunoSEQ multiplex PCR; TCRdb's copy has only in-frame clones and lacks some. The repertoire consists of approximately 320,000 clones, with over 60% occurring once and the leading ten covering approximately 6%. The CDR3 runs to 14 residues. The ends were cut back, 1 base at V and 5 bases at J, with 11 bases in the middle. Looked up from germline, CDR1 is LNHDA and CDR2 is SQIVND (reference sequence). This clone turned up a few times. The rearrangement links TRBV19 to TRBJ1-2; possible D gene TRBD1, 6 bases. The sequence derives from a human donor with chronic lymphocytic leukemia. This sample comprised PBMCs, obtained after 36 months of ibrutinib treatment. The CDR3 nucleotides are TGTGCCAGTAGTATAGTTTCAACAGGGTATGGCTACACCTTC. Translation gives CASSIVSTGYGYTF.